These 12 T cell receptor beta chains were sequenced from one sample in a study of T cells after yellow fever vaccination. One entry per CDR3 protein results from TCRdb running MiXCR on the 5' RACE reads. Of 450,000 to 550,000 distinct CDR3 sequences detected, roughly 21% appear once; the ten largest clones hold 13% to 15%. Sequences were derived from PBMCs, sampled 15 days after the yellow fever booster vaccination. The receptors derive from a man aged 30 to 45 who received the YFV17D yellow fever vaccine.

The chain uses TRBV6-5 and TRBJ2-7, with 9 nucleotides matching TRBD1. The V and J ends lost 6 bases and 5 bases, in that order; junction bases with no gene match: 11. CDR1 is MNHEY and CDR2 is SVGAGI in the germline V gene. The CDR3 covers 15 residues. This CDR3 is CASSYRDREPDEQYF. The CDR3 bases are TGTGCCAGCAGCTACCGGGACAGGGAGCCAGACGAGCAGTACTTC.

This clonotype turned up a few times. The chain employs TRBV5-1 and TRBJ2-1; TRBD2 agrees at 12 bases. Unmatched junction bases numbered 4, after V lost 4 bases and J lost 2 bases. The germline CDR1 and CDR2 sequences are SGHRS and YFSETQ. The CDR3 spans 16 residues. As DNA, the CDR3 is TGCGCCAGCAGCAGCTCTAGCGGGAGGGCCTACAATGAGCAGTTCTTC. It translates to CASSSSSGRAYNEQFF. Based on the CDR3 plus reference TRBV5-1 and TRBJ2-1, the full variable domain is KAGVTQTPRYLIKTRGQQVTLSCSPISGHRSVSWYQQTPGQGLQFLFEYFSETQRNKGNFPGRFSGRQFSNSRSEMNVSTLELGDSALYLCASSSSSGRAYNEQFFGPGTRLTVL.

This chain joins TRBV5-5 and TRBJ1-2; D gene ambiguous. The CDR3 runs 15 residues. Germline loops: CDR1 SGHKS, CDR2 YYEKEE (reference sequence). V was pared by 0 bases and J by 2 bases, with 11 bases between. This CDR3 reads CASSLVPFSNYGYTF. The CDR3 DNA is TGTGCCAGCAGCTTGGTGCCGTTTTCCAACTATGGCTACACCTTC.

The chain links TRBV6-2 or TRBV6-3 to TRBJ2-5; the D gene is possibly TRBD2 (5 bases). The germline gives CDR1 MNHEY, CDR2 SVGEGT. V lost 6 bases, J lost 7 bases, and 18 bases lay in between. The length of the CDR3 is 14 residues. The CDR3 nucleotides read TGTGCCAGCAGAACCGGGCCTCTTCGGGGGACCCAGTACTTC. Translated: CASRTGPLRGTQYF.

The chain recombines TRBV7-2 with TRBJ1-1; D ambiguous. V lost 6 bases and J lost 1, with 12 bases in between. CDR3 length: 14 residues. Looked up from germline, CDR1 is SGHTA and CDR2 is FQGNSA. CDR3: CASRLMRSNTEAFF. The CDR3 DNA follows: TGTGCCAGCAGACTTATGAGATCGAACACTGAAGCTTTCTTT.

This clonotype was seen a few times. This rearrangement joins TRBV28 to TRBJ2-7, with 7 positions matching TRBD1. Germline CDR1 reads MDHEN; CDR2 reads SYDVKM. The CDR3 spans 17 residues. Unmatched junction bases numbered 12, after V lost 1 base and J lost 3 bases. The CDR3 region has the DNA TGTGCCAGCAGTTTATCCGGTGGTGGGGCAGGGGGCTACGAGCAGTACTTC. Translation gives CASSLSGGGAGGYEQYF.

The V and J genes are TRBV25-1 and TRBJ1-1; D remains ambiguous. Per the germline V gene, CDR1 is MGHDK and CDR2 is SYGVNS. The CDR3 totals 16 residues. V was pared by 5 bases and J by 2 bases, with 18 bases between. The CDR3, as DNA: TGTGCCAGCAGTAGGCATAGTGGGGAGAAAAACACTGAAGCTTTCTTT. It codes for CASSRHSGEKNTEAFF.

The chain links TRBV20-1 to TRBJ2-3; 9 positions agree with TRBD1. Germline CDR1 is DFQATT and CDR2 is SNEGSKA (reference sequence). The CDR3 sequence is 15 residues long. After removal of 5 bases from V and 6 bases from J, the junction contained 12 bases not matched to a gene. As DNA, the CDR3 is TGCAGTGCTCCGACCCCTGGGACAGGGTCCGATACGCAGTATTTT. Residues: CSAPTPGTGSDTQYF.

This clonotype was detected a few times. The chain's CDR3 is CASSPQREGTYEQYF. Here the CDR3 DNA reads TGTGCCAGCAGCCCCCAGCGGGAGGGAACCTACGAGCAGTACTTC. The chain couples TRBV7-9 to TRBJ2-7, with 10 bases identical to TRBD2. The V gene end was trimmed by 5 bases and the J gene end by 2 bases; junction bases not matched to a gene: 6. Germline V CDR1 and CDR2: SEHNR, FQNEAQ (reference sequence). This CDR3 has 15 amino acids.

This sequence joins TRBV18 and TRBJ1-2, with 7 positions matching TRBD1. Unmatched junction bases numbered 9, after V lost 3 bases and J lost 8 bases. The germline CDR1 and CDR2 sequences are KGHSH and LQKENI. The CDR3 consists of 14 residues. As DNA, the CDR3 is TGTGCCAGCTCACCGGTTCCACAGGGGTACGGCTACACCTTC. Its protein product is CASSPVPQGYGYTF.

This chain joins TRBV11-2 and TRBJ2-1; 11 bases are shared with TRBD1. V was pared by 0 bases and J by 9 bases, with 10 bases of the junction left unmatched. CDR1 and CDR2 from the germline V gene are SGHAT and FQNNGV. This CDR3 comprises 17 residues. CDR3 bases: TGTGCCAGCAGCTTAGACGGCGGGACAGGGGGTTGGGGTGAGCAGTTCTTC. Amino acid sequence: CASSLDGGTGGWGEQFF. Full variable domain (missing parts from reference TRBV11-2 and TRBJ2-1): EAGVAQSPRYKIIEKRQSVAFWCNPISGHATLYWYQQILGQGPKLLIQFQNNGVVDDSQLPKDRFSAERLKGVDSTLKIQPAKLEDSAVYLCASSLDGGTGGWGEQFFGPGTRLTVL.

The V call is TRBV5-1, the J call TRBJ2-7, with TRBD2 matching 8 bases. The germline CDR1 and CDR2 sequences are SGHRS and YFSETQ. V dropped 0 bases and J dropped 0; count of bases not matched to a gene: 8. The CDR3 has 17 amino acids. CDR3 DNA sequence: TGCGCCAGCAGCTTGGGGGCTAGCGGGTCATTCTCCTACGAGCAGTACTTC. This codes for CASSLGASGSFSYEQYF.